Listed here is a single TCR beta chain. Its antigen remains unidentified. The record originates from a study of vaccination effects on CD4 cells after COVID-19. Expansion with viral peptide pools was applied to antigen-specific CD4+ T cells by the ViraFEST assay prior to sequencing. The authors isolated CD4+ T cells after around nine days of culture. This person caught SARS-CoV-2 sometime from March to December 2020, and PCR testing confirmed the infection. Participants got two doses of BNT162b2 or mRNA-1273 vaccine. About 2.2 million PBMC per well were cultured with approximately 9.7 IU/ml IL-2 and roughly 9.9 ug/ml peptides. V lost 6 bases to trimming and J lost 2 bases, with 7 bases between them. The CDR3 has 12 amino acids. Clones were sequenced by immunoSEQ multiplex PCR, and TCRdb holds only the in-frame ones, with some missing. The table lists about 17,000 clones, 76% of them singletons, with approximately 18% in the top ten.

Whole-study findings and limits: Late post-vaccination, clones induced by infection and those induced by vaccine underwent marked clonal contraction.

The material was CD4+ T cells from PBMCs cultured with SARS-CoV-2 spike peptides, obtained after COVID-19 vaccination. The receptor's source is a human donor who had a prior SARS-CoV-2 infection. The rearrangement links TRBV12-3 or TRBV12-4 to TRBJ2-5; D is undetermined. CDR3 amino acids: CASRGSQETQYF. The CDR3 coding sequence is TGTGCCAGCAGGGGTTCTCAAGAGACCCAGTACTTC.